The T cell receptor (beta chain) described here comes from a study of technical replicates of blood from a few donors. Germline V gene lookup returns CDR1 SQVTM and CDR2 ANQGSEA. The length of the CDR3 is 13 residues. The V gene lost 3 bases and the J gene lost 10 bases, with 16 bases spanning the gap. Method: immunoSEQ multiplex PCR; TCRdb's copy keeps in-frame clones and lacks some. The data show 60,000 to 85,000 clones, around 94% seen once. The chain has TRBV29-1 and TRBJ2-1; D is possibly TRBD2 (6 bases). The sequence was obtained from a human donor in good health. The source material was T cells isolated from PBMCs. The CDR3 is CSVDYLGLAEQFF. The CDR3 DNA reads TGCAGCGTTGACTATTTGGGTCTAGCGGAGCAGTTCTTC.